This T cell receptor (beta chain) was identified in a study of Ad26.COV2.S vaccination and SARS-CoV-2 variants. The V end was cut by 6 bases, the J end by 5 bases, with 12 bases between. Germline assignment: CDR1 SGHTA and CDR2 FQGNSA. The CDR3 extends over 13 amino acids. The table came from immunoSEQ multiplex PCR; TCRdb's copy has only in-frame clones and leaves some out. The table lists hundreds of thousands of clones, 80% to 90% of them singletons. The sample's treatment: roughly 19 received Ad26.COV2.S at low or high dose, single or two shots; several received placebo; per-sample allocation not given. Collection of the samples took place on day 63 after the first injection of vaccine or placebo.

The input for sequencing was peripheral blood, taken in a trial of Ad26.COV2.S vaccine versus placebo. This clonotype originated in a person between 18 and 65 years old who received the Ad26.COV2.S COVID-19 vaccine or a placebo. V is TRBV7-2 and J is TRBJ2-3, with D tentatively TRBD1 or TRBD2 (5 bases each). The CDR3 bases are TGTGCCAGCAGGGGGGAGCGACTAGATACGCAGTATTTT. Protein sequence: CASRGERLDTQYF.